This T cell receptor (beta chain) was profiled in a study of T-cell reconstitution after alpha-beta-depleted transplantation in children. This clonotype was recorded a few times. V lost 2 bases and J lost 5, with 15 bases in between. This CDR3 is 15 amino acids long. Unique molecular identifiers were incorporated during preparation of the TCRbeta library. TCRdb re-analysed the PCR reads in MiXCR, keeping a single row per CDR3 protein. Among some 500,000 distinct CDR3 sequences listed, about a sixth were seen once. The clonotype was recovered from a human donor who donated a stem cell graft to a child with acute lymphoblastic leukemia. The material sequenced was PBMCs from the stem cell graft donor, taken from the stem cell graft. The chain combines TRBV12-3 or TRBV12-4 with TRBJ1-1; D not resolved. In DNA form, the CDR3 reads TGTGCCAGCAGTTTATTATACAGATCAGTAACTGAAGCTTTCTTT. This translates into CASSLLYRSVTEAFF.